What follows describes a single T cell receptor (beta chain). This sample was included in a study of blood T cell repertoires in COVID-19. TCRdb's table, derived via immunoSEQ multiplex PCR, lists solely in-frame clones and lacks some. Seen here are about 320,000 clones, more than 90% observed once, and the top ten hold less than 4%. The TCR originated in a woman in her thirties who had been exposed to COVID-19. What was sequenced was PBMCs or T cells enriched from blood (not recorded which).

The CDR3 reads CATSYTGQGATGELFF. The CDR3 region has the DNA TGTGCCACCAGCTACACCGGACAGGGGGCAACCGGGGAGCTGTTTTTT. The chain recombines TRBV24-1 with TRBJ2-2; 11 bases agree with TRBD1. V lost 7 bases to trimming and J lost 5 bases; unmatched junction nucleotides: 8. Germline CDR1 is KGHDR and CDR2 is SFDVKD. This CDR3 is 16 amino acids long.